The clone carrying this T cell receptor beta chain rates as large. This entry belongs to a study of Japanese encephalitis immunity and Zika vaccine responses. The CDR3 consists of 13 residues. Trimming shortened V by 3 bases and J by 3 bases, and 12 bases separated the two germline ends. The germline CDR1 and CDR2 sequences are DFQATT and SNEGSKA (reference sequence). Each CDR3 protein gets one entry after TCRdb re-called the 5' RACE reads with MiXCR. The repertoire includes hundreds of distinct CDR3 sequences, about 2.4% of them detected once, and roughly 35% sits in the top ten. For 6 days, PBMCs labeled with CFSE were cultured with peptide pools at approximately 1 ug/mL each. Proliferating CD4 T cells were sorted unfixed as live CD56-CD19-CD16-CD3+CD4+ CFSE-low cells.

This clonotype was obtained from an adult man who received an inactivated Zika virus vaccine. V gene TRBV20-1 combines with J gene TRBJ2-7; D might be TRBD1 (6 bases). The sample consisted of antigen-activated CD4+ T cells from blood, cultured, taken during a Zika inactivated vaccine study. The CDR3 loop reads CSASGTRRYEQYF. For the CDR3, the DNA is TGCAGTGCTAGTGGGACACGGCGCTACGAGCAGTACTTC.